This TCR beta chain was found in a study of tumor-infiltrating lymphocytes in localized non-small cell lung cancer. Findings and caveats of the study: Different pieces of the same tissue were used for each assay. Recurrence-free survival showed no association with tumor T-cell fraction.

CDR3 length: 16 residues. V lost 0 bases and J lost 3, with 13 bases in between. CDR1 SGHRS and CDR2 YFSETQ come from the germline V gene. A word on this clone: No antigen is known for it.

Only in-frame clones appear in the TCRdb table, and some are missing; sequencing was by immunoSEQ multiplex PCR. The sample shows approximately 12,000 clones, about 66% of them seen only once. The sequence derives from a human donor with non-small cell lung cancer. The sample was lung tumor tissue. The rearrangement joins TRBV5-1 to TRBJ1-5; a possible D gene is TRBD1 (5 bases). CDR3 DNA: TGCGCCAGCAGCTTGGGGGGACTTCCCAACAATCAGCCCCAGCATTTT. It specifies CASSLGGLPNNQPQHF.